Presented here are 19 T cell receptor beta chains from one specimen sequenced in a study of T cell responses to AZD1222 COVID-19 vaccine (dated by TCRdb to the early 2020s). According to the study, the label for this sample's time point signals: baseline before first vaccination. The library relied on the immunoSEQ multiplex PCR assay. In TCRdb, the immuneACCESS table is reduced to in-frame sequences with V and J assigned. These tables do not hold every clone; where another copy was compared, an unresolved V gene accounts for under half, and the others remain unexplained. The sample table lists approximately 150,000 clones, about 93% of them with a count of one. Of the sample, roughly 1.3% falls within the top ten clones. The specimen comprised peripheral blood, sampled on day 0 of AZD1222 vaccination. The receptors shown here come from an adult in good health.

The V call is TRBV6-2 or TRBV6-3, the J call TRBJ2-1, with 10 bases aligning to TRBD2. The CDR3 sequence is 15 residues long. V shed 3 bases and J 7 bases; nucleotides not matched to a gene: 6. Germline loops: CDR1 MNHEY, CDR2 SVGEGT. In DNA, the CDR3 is TGTGCCAGCAGTTATCAGGCTAGCGGGAGAAATGAGCAGTTCTTC. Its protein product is CASSYQASGRNEQFF.

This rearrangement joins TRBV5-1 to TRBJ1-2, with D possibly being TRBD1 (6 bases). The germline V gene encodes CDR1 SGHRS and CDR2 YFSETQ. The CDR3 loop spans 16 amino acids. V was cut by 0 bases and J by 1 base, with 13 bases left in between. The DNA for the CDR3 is TGCGCCAGCAGCTTGGGAGCTGGGGGCAGTAACTATGGCTACACCTTC. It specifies CASSLGAGGSNYGYTF.

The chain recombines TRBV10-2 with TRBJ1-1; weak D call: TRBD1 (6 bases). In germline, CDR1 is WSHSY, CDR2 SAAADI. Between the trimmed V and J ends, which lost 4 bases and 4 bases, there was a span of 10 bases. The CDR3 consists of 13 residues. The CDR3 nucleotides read TGCGCCAGCAGTGTAGGGGGGACCACTGAAGCTTTCTTT. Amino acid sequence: CASSVGGTTEAFF.

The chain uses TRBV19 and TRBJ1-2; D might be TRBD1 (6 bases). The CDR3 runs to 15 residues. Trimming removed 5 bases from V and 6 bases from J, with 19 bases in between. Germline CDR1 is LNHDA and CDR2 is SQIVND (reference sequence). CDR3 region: CASSRGQTEPDGYTF. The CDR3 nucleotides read TGTGCCAGTAGTCGCGGACAGACCGAACCCGATGGCTACACCTTC.

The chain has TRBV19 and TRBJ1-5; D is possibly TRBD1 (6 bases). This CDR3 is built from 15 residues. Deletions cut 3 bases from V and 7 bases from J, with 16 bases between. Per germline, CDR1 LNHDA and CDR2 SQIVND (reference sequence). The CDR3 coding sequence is TGTGCCAGTAGTATCCCACGGGGAGGGGGGCAGCCCCAGCATTTT. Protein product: CASSIPRGGGQPQHF. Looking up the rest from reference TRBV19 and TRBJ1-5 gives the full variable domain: DGGITQSPKYLFRKEGQNVTLSCEQNLNHDAMYWYRQDPGQGLRLIYYSQIVNDFQKGDIAEGYSVSREKKESFPLTVTSAQKNPTAFYLCASSIPRGGGQPQHFGDGTRLSIL.

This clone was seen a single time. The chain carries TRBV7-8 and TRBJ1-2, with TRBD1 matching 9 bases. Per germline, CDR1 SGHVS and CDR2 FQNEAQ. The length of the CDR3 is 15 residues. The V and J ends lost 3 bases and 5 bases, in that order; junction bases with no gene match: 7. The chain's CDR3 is CASSLGDRDGYGYTF. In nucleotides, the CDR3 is TGTGCCAGCAGCTTGGGGGACAGGGACGGATATGGCTACACCTTC.

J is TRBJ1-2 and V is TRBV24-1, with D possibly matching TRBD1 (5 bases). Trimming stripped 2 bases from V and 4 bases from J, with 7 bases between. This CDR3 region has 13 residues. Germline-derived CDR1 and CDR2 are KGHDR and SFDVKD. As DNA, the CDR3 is TGTGCCACCAGTGATTCGGGACGCTATGGCTACACCTTC. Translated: CATSDSGRYGYTF.

In DNA, the CDR3 is TGCGCCAGCAGCTTACAGGATAGCGGGAGTACGCAGTATTTT. This encodes CASSLQDSGSTQYF. V is TRBV5-1 and J is TRBJ2-3, with TRBD2 matching over 9 bases. V was clipped by 2 bases and J by 8 bases; unmatched bases: 6. The germline CDR1 and CDR2 sequences are SGHRS and YFSETQ. This CDR3 comprises 14 residues.

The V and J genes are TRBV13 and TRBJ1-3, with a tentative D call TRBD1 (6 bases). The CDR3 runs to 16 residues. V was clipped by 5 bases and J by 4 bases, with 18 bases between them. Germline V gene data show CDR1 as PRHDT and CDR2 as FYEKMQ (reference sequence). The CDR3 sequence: CASSLQQGPFGNTIYF. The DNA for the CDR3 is TGTGCCAGCAGCCTACAACAGGGCCCTTTCGGAAACACCATATATTTT.

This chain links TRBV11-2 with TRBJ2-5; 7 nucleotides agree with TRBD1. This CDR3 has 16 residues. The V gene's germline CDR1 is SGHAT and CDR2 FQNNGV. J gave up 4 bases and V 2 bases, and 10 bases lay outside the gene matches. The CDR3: CASSLMGQNSGETQYF. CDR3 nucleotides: TGTGCCAGCAGCTTAATGGGACAGAACTCGGGAGAGACCCAGTACTTC.

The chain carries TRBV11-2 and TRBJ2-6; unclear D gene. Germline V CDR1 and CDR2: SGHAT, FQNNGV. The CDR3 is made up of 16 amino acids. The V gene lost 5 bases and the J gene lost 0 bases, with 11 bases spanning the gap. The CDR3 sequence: CASSRRASSGANVLTF. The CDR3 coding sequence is TGTGCCAGCAGCAGACGGGCCAGCTCTGGGGCCAACGTCCTGACTTTC.

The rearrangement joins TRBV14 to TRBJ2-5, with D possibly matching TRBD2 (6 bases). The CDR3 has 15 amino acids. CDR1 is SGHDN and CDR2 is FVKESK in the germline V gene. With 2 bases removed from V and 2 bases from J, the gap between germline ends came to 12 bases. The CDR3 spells CASSQKGLQQETQYF. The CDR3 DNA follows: TGTGCCAGCAGCCAAAAGGGACTCCAACAAGAGACCCAGTACTTC.

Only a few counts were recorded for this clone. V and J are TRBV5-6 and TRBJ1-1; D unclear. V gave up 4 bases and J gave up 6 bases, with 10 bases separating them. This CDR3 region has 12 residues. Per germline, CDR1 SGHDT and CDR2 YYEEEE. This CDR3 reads CASSHSRAEAFF. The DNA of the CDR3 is TGTGCCAGCAGCCACAGTCGGGCTGAAGCTTTCTTT.

CDR3 sequence: CASSPEANYGYTF. The CDR3 bases are TGTGCCAGCAGCCCAGAGGCTAACTATGGCTACACCTTC. The chain uses TRBV9 and TRBJ1-2; no clear D. The CDR3 spans 13 residues. Trimming shortened V by 4 bases and J by 0 bases, and 7 bases separated the two germline ends. CDR1 SGDLS and CDR2 YYNGEE come from the germline V gene.

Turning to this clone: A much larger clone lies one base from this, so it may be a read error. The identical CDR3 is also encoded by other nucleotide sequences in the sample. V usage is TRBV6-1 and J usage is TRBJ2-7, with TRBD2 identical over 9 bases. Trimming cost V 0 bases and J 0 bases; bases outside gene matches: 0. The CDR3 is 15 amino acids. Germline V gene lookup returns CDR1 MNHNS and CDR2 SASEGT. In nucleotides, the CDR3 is TGTGCCAGCAGTGAAGCTAGCGGGAGCTCCTACGAGCAGTACGTC. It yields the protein CASSEASGSSYEQYV.

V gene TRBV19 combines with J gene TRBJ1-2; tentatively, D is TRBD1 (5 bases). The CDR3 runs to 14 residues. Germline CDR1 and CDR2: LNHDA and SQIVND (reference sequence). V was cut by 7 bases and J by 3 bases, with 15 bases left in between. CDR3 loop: CASTPLLTDYGYTF. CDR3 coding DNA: TGTGCCAGTACCCCACTCCTGACAGACTATGGCTACACCTTC. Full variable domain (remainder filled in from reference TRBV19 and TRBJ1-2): DGGITQSPKYLFRKEGQNVTLSCEQNLNHDAMYWYRQDPGQGLRLIYYSQIVNDFQKGDIAEGYSVSREKKESFPLTVTSAQKNPTAFYLCASTPLLTDYGYTFGSGTRLTVV.

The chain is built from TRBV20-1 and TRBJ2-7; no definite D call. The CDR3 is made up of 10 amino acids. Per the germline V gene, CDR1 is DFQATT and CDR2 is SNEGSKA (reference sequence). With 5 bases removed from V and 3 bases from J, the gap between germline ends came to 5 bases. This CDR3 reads CSAGHYEQYV. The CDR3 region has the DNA TGCAGTGCTGGCCACTACGAGCAGTACGTC.

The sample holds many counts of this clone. The CDR3 DNA reads as TGTGCCAGTAATCCAAAGGAGAATCAGCCCCAGCATTTT. The encoded protein is CASNPKENQPQHF. The chain links TRBV19 to TRBJ1-5; D is undetermined. Germline V CDR1 and CDR2: LNHDA, SQIVND (reference sequence). CDR3 length: 13 amino acids. V dropped 7 bases and J dropped 4 bases, with 11 bases sitting between them.

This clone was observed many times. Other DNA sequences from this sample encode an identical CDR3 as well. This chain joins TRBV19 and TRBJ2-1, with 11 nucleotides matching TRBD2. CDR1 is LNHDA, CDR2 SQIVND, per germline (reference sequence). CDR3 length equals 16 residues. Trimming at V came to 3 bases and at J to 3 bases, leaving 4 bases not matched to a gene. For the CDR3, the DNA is TGTGCCAGTAGTATCAGACTAGCGGGAATCTACAATGAGCAGTTCTTC. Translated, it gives CASSIRLAGIYNEQFF.